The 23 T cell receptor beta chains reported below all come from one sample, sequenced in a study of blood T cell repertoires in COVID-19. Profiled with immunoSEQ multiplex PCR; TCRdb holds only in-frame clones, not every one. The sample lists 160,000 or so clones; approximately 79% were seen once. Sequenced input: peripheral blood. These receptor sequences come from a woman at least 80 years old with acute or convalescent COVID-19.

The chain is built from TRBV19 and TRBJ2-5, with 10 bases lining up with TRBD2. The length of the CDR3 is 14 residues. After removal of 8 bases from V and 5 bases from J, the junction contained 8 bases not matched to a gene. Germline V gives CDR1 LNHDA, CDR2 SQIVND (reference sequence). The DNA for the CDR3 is TGTGCCAGTTCTGTGGGACTAGCGTCTGAGACCCAGTACTTC. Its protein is CASSVGLASETQYF.

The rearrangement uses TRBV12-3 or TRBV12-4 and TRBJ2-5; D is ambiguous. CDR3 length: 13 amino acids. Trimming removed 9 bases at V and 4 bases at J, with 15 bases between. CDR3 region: CASLRSPGETQYF. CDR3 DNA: TGTGCCAGTCTCCGTTCCCCCGGAGAGACCCAGTACTTC.

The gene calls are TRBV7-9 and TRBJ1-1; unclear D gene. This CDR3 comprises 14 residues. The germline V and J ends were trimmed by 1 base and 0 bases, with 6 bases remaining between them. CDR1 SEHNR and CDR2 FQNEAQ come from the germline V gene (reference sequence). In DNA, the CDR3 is TGTGCCAGCAGCTTAGTGGAGCTGAACACTGAAGCTTTCTTT. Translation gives CASSLVELNTEAFF.

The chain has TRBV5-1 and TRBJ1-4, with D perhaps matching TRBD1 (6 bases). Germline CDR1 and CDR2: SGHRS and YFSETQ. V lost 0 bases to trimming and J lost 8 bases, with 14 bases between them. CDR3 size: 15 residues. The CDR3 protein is CASSLAAGVHEKLFF. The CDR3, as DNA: TGCGCCAGCAGCTTGGCGGCAGGGGTGCACGAAAAACTGTTTTTT.

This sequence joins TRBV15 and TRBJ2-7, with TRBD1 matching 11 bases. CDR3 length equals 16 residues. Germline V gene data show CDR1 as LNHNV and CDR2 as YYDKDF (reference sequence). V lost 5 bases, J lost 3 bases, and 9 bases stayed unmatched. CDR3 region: CATSPPGQGALYEQYF. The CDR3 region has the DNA TGTGCCACCAGCCCTCCCGGACAGGGGGCCCTCTACGAGCAGTACTTC.

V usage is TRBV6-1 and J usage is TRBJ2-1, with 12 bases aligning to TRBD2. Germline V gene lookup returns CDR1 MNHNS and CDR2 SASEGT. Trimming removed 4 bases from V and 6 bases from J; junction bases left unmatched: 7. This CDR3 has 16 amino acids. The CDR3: CASSGGTSGRLNEQFF. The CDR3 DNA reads TGTGCCAGCAGTGGCGGGACTAGCGGGCGACTCAATGAGCAGTTCTTC.

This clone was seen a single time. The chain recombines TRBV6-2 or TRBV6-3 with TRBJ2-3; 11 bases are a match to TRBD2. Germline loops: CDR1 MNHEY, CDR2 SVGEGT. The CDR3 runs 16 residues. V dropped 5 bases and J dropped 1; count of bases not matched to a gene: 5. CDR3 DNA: TGTGCCAGCAGTGCGCGACTAGCGGGGCGCACAGATACGCAGTATTTT. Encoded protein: CASSARLAGRTDTQYF.

CDR3 residues: CASSPDRSNQPQHF. The CDR3 coding sequence is TGTGCCAGCAGTCCCGACAGGAGCAATCAGCCCCAGCATTTT. This chain uses TRBV7-2 with TRBJ1-5; perhaps TRBD1 as D (6 bases). V was shortened by 6 bases and J by 1 base, with 10 bases between the two germline ends. Germline lookup yields CDR1 SGHTA and CDR2 FQGNSA. This CDR3 contains 14 residues.

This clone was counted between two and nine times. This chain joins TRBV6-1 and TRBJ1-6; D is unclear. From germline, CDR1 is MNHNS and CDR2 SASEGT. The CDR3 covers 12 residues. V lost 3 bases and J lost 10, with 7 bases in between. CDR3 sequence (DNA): TGTGCCAGCAGTGAGAGGCTGTCACCCCTCCACTTT. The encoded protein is CASSERLSPLHF.

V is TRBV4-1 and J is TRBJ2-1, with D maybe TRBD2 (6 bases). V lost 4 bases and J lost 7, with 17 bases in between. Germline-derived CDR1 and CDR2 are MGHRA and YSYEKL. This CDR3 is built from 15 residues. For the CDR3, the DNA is TGCGCCAGCAGCCTCGACCGGACTACAGCAAATGAGCAGTTCTTC. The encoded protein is CASSLDRTTANEQFF.

Here the CDR3 reads CASSPMGLAGGEGLAKNIQYF. Written as DNA, the CDR3 is TGCGCCAGCAGCCCGATGGGACTAGCGGGAGGAGAGGGGCTAGCCAAAAACATTCAGTACTTC. The chain has TRBV4-1 and TRBJ2-4; 15 bases match TRBD2. Per the germline V gene, CDR1 is MGHRA and CDR2 is YSYEKL. The CDR3 length is 21 residues. V trimming: 4 bases; J trimming: 0 bases; junction bases outside the gene matches: 13.

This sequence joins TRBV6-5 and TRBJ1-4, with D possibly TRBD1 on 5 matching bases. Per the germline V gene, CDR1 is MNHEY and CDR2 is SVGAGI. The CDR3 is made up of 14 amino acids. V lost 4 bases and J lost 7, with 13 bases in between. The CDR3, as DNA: TGTGCCAGCAGTTCTGTGGGGCAGGGTGAAAAACTGTTTTTT. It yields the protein CASSSVGQGEKLFF.

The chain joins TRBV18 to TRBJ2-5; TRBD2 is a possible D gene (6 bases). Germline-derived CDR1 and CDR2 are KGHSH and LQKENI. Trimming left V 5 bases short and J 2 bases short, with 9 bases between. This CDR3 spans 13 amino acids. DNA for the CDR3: TGTGCCAGCTCAAGGGACTTACAAGAGACCCAGTACTTC. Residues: CASSRDLQETQYF.

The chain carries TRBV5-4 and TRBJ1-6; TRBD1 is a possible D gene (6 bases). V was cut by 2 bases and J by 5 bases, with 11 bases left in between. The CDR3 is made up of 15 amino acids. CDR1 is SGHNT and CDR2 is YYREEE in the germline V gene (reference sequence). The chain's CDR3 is CASSFSGGNNSPLHF. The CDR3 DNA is TGTGCCAGCAGCTTTTCGGGGGGCAATAATTCACCCCTCCACTTT. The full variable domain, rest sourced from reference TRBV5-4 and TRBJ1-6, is ETGVTQSPTHLIKTRGQQVTLRCSSQSGHNTVSWYQQALGQGPQFIFQYYREEENGRGNFPPRFSGLQFPNYSSELNVNALELDDSALYLCASSFSGGNNSPLHFGNGTRLTVT.

The CDR3 reads CASTPWGQSDEQYF. The CDR3 coding sequence is TGTGCCAGCACCCCGTGGGGACAGTCCGACGAGCAGTACTTC. The chain couples TRBV6-2 or TRBV6-3 to TRBJ2-7; the match to TRBD1 covers 7 bases. Germline values: CDR1 MNHEY, CDR2 SVGEGT. V was clipped by 7 bases and J by 5 bases; unmatched bases: 11. CDR3 size: 14 residues.

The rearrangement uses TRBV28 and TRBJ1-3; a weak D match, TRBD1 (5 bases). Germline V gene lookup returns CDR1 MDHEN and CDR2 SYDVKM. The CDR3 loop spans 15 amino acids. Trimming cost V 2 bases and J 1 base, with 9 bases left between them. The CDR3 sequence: CASSLTGRSGNTIYF. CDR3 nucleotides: TGTGCCAGCAGTTTAACAGGAAGGTCTGGAAACACCATATATTTT.

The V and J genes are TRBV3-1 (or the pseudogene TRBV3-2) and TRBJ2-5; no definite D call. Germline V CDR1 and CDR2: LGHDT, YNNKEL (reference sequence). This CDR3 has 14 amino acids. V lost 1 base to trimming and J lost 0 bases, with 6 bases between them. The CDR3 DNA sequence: TGTGCCAGCAGCCAAGTGCAGGACCAAGAGACCCAGTACTTC. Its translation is CASSQVQDQETQYF.

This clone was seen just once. CDR3 in amino acids: CASSPTSGGALGELFF. CDR3 coding DNA: TGTGCCAGCAGCCCCACTAGCGGGGGGGCTCTCGGGGAGCTGTTTTTT. The chain uses TRBV7-2 and TRBJ2-2; 13 positions match TRBD2. Germline values: CDR1 SGHTA, CDR2 FQGNSA. J lost 7 bases, V lost 5 bases, and 7 bases had no gene match. The CDR3 has 16 residues.

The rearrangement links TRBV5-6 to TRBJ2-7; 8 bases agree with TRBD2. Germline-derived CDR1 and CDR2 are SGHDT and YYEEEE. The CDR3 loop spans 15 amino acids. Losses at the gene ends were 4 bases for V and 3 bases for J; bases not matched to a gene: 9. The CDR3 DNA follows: TGTGCCAGCAGCGCCAGGCCGGGGGGGAACTACGAGCAGTACTTC. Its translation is CASSARPGGNYEQYF.

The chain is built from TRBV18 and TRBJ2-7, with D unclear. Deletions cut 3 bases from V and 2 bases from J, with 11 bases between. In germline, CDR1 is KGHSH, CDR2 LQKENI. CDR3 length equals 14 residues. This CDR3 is CASSPTGFTYEQYF. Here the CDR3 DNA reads TGTGCCAGCTCACCTACGGGTTTTACCTACGAGCAGTACTTC.

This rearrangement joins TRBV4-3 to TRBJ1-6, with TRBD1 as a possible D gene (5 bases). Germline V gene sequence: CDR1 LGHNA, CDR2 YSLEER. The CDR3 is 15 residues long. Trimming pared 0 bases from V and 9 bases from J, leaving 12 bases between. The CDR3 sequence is CASSQDQGEISPLHF. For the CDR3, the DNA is TGCGCCAGCAGCCAAGATCAGGGTGAGATTTCACCCCTCCACTTT.

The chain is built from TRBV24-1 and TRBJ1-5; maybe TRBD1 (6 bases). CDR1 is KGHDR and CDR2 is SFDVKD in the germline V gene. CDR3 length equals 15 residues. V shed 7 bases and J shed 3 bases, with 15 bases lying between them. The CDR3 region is CATSAAGALNQPQHF. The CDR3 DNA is TGTGCCACCAGCGCGGCAGGGGCCCTCAATCAGCCCCAGCATTTT.

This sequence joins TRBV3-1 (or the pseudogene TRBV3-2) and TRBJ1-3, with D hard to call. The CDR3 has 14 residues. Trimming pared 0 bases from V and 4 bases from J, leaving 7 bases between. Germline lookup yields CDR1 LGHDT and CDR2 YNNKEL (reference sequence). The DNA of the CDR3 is TGTGCCAGCAGCCAAGAAACTGCCGGAAACACCATATATTTT. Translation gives CASSQETAGNTIYF.